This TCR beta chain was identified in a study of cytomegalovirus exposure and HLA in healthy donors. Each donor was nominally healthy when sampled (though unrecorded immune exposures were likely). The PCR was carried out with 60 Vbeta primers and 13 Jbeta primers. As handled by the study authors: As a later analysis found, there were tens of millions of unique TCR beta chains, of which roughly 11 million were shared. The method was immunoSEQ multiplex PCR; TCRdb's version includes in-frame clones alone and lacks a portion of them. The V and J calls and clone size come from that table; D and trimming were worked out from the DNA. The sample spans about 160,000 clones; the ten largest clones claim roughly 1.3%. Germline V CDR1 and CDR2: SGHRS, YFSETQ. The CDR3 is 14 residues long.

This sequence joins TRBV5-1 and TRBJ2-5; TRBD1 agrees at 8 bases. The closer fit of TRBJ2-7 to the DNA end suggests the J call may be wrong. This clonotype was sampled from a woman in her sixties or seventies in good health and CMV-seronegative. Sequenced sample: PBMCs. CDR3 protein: CASSTGQARYEQYF. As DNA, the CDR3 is TGCGCCAGCAGCACGGGACAGGCCCGCTACGAGCAGTACTTC.